The entry below describes one T cell receptor beta chain. The sample is drawn from a study of blood T cell repertoires in COVID-19. As for the study in general: Samples of COVID-19 (acute and convalescent) were obtained from the United States, Italy and Spain. T cells, B-cell-depleted T cells, or PBMCs provided the cDNA or gDNA that served as material.

In the source study's methods: Reference gene primer amplification yielded estimated nucleated cell counts. Here immunoSEQ multiplex PCR was the method, and the copy in TCRdb shows in-frame clones only, minus some. V and J calls and clone size are as listed in that table; D and trimming were resolved from the DNA. There are approximately 100,000 clones in the sample; roughly 92% occur only once, and more than 5.5% lies in the top ten. V was pared by 6 bases and J by 8 bases, with 12 bases of the junction left unmatched. The CDR3 is made up of 13 amino acids. Germline V gene lookup returns CDR1 GTSNPN and CDR2 SVGIG (reference sequence).

The specimen was peripheral blood. The sequence was obtained from an older man with acute or convalescent COVID-19. This sequence joins TRBV30 and TRBJ1-2, with 7 bases aligning to TRBD1. CDR3 coding DNA: TGTGCCTGTCAGGGGGGGGGACTAGGAGGCTACACCTTC. Protein sequence: CACQGGGLGGYTF. Full variable domain (outside the CDR3, taken from reference TRBV30 and TRBJ1-2): SQTIHQWPATLVQPVGSPLSLECTVEGTSNPNLYWYRQAAGRGLQLLFYSVGIGQISSEVPQNLSASRPQDRQFILSSKKLLLSDSGFYLCACQGGGLGGYTFGSGTRLTVV.